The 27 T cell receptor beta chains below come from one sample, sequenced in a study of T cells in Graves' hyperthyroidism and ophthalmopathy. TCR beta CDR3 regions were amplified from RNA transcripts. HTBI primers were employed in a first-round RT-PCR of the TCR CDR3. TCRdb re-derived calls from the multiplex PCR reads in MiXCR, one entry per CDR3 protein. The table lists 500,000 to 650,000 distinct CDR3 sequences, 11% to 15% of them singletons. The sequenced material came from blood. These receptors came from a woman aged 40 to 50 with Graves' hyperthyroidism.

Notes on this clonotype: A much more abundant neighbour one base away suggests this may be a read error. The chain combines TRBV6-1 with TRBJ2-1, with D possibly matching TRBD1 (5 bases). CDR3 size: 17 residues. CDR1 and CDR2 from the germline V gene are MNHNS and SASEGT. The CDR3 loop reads CGSIPPGSQRFYNEQFF. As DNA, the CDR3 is TGTGGCAGCATCCCGCCAGGGTCGCAGCGCTTCTACAATGAGCAGTTCTTC.

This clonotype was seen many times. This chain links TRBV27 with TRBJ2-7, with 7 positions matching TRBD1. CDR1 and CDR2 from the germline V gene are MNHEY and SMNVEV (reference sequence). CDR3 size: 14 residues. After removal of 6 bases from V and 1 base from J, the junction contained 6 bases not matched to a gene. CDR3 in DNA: TGTGCCAGCAGCCACCTGACAGGGTCCTACGAGCAGTACTTC. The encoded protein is CASSHLTGSYEQYF.

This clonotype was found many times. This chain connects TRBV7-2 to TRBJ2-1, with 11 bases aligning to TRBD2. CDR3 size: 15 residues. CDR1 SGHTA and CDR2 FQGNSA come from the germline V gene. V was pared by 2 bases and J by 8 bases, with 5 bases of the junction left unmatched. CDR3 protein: CASSLLAGGGYEQFF. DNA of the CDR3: TGTGCCAGCAGCTTACTAGCGGGAGGAGGTTATGAGCAGTTCTTC.

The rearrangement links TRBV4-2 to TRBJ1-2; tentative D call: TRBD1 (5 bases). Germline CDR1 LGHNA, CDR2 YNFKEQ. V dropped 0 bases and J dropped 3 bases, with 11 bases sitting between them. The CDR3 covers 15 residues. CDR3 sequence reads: CASSQDQGGYYGYTF. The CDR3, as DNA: TGTGCCAGCAGCCAAGATCAGGGCGGCTACTATGGCTACACCTTC.

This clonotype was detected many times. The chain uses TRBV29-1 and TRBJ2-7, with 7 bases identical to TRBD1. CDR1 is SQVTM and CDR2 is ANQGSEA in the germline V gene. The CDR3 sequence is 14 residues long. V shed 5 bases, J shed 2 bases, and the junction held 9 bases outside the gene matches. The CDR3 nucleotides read TGCAGCGTTCCCGGGACAGTCGGAACCTACGAGCAGTACTTC. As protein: CSVPGTVGTYEQYF.

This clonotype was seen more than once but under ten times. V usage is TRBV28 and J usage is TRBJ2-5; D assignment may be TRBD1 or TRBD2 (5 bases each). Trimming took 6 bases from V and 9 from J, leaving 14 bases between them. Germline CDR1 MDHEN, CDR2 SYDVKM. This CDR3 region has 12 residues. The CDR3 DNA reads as TGTGCCAGCAGAGGGCCTTTGGGGGCCCAGTACTTC. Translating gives CASRGPLGAQYF. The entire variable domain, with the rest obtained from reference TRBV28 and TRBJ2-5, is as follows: DVKVTQSSRYLVKRTGEKVFLECVQDMDHENMFWYRQDPGLGLRLIYFSYDVKMKEKGDIPEGYSVSREKKERFSLILESASTNQTSMYLCASRGPLGAQYFGPGTRLLVL.

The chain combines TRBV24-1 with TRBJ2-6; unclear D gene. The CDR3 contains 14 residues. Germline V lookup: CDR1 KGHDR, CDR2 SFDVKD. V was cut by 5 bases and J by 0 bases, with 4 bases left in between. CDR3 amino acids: CATSGDSGANVLTF. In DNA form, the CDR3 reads TGTGCCACCAGTGGGGACTCTGGGGCCAACGTCCTGACTTTC.

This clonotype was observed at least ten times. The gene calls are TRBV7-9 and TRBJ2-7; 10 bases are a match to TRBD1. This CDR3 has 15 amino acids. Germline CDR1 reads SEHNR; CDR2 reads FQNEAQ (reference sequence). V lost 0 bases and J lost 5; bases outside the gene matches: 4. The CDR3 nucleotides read TGTGCCAGCAGCTTAGCCTCGGACAGGGGGAACGAGCAGTACTTC. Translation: CASSLASDRGNEQYF.

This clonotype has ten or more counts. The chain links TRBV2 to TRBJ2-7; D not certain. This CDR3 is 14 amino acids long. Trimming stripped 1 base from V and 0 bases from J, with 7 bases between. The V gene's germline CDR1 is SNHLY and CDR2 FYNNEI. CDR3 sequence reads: CASSEGSLSYEQYF. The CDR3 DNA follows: TGTGCCAGCAGTGAAGGTTCGCTCTCCTACGAGCAGTACTTC.

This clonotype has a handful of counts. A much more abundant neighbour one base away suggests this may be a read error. The CDR3 protein is CASSSMGASTDTQHF. The CDR3 DNA is TGCGCCAGCAGCTCCATGGGGGCTAGCACAGATACGCAGCATTTT. The chain joins TRBV5-1 to TRBJ2-3, with TRBD1 as a possible D gene (6 bases). The J call is in doubt because the DNA end fits TRBJ1-5 better. CDR1 and CDR2 from the germline V gene are SGHRS and YFSETQ. The CDR3 is 15 residues long.

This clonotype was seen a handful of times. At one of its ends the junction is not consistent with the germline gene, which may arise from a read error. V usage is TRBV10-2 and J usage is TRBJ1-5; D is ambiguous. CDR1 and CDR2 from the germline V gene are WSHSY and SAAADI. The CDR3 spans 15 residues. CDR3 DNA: TGCGCCAGCAGTGAGTATGGTCAGAGCACTCAGCCCCAGCATTTT. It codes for CASSEYGQSTQPQHF.

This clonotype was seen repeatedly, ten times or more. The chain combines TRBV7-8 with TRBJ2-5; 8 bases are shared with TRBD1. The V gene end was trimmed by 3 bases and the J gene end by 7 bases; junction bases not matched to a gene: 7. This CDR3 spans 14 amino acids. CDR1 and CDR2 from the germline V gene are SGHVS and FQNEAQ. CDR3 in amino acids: CASSLDREMGTQYF. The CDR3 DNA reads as TGTGCCAGCAGCTTGGACAGGGAGATGGGGACCCAGTACTTC.

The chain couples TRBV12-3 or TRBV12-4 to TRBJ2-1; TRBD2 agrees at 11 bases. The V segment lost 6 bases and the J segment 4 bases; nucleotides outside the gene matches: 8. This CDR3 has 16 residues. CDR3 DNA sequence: TGTGCCAGCAGATCCGCGACTAGCGGGATTTACAATGAGCAGTTCTTC. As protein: CASRSATSGIYNEQFF.

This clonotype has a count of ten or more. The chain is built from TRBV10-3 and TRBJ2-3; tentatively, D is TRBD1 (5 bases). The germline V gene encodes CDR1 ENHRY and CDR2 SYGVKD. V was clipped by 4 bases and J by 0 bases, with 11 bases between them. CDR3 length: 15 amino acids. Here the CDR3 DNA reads TGTGCCATCAGTGGGAGCAGGGTCAGCACAGATACGCAGTATTTT. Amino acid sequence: CAISGSRVSTDTQYF.

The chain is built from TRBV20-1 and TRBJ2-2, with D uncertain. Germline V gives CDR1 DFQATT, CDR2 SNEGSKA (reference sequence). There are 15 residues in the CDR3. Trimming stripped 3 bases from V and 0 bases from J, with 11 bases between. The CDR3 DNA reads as TGCAGTGCTAGGTCGAACACCCCGAACACCGGGGAGCTGTTTTTT. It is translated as CSARSNTPNTGELFF.

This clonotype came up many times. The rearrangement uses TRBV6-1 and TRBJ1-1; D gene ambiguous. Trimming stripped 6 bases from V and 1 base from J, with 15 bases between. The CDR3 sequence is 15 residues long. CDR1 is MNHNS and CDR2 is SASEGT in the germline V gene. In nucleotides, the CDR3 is TGTGCCAGCAGCCACAAGGGTAACTGGAACACTGAAGCTTTCTTT. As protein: CASSHKGNWNTEAFF.

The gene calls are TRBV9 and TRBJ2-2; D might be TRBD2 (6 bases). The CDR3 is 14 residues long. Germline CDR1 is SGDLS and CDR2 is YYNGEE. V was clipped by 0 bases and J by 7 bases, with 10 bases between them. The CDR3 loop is CASSVDGGFGELFF. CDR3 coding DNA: TGTGCCAGCAGCGTAGATGGGGGGTTCGGGGAGCTGTTTTTT. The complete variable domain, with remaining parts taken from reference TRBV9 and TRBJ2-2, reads DSGVTQTPKHLITATGQRVTLRCSPRSGDLSVYWYQQSLDQGLQFLIQYYNGEERAKGNILERFSAQQFPDLHSELNLSSLELGDSALYFCASSVDGGFGELFFGEGSRLTVL.

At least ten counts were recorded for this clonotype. CDR3: CASRGGLAAYNEQFF. The CDR3 bases are TGTGCCAGCAGGGGGGGACTAGCGGCCTACAATGAGCAGTTCTTC. The chain joins TRBV2 to TRBJ2-1; TRBD2 agrees at 11 bases. Looked up from germline, CDR1 is SNHLY and CDR2 is FYNNEI. The V segment lost 6 bases and the J segment 2 bases; nucleotides outside the gene matches: 3. The CDR3 loop spans 15 amino acids.

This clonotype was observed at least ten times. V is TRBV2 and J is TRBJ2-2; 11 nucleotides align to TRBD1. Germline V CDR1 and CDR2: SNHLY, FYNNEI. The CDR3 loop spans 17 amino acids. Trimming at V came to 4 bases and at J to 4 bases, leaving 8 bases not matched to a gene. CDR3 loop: CASSVDRGRGSTGELFF. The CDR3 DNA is TGTGCCAGCAGTGTGGACAGGGGGCGAGGCAGCACCGGGGAGCTGTTTTTT.

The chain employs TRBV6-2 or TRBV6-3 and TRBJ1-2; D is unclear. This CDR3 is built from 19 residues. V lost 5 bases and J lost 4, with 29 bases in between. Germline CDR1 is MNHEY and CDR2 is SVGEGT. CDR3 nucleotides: TGTGCCAGCAGTGTTTCCGAAACTAACGCCCTACTCATTCCCTATGGCTACACCTTC. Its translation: CASSVSETNALLIPYGYTF.

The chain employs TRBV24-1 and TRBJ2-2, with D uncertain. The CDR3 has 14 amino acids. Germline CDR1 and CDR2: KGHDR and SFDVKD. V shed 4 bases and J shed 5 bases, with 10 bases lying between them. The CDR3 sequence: CATSDPGRTGELFF. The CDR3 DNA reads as TGTGCCACCAGTGACCCCGGAAGGACCGGGGAGCTGTTTTTT.

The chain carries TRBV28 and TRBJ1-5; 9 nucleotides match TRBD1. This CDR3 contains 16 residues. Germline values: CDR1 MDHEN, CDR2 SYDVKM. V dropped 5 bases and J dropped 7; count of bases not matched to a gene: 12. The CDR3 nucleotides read TGTGCCAGCAGTACCATCCCGGGACAGGGAGGACAGCCCCAGCATTTT. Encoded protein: CASSTIPGQGGQPQHF.

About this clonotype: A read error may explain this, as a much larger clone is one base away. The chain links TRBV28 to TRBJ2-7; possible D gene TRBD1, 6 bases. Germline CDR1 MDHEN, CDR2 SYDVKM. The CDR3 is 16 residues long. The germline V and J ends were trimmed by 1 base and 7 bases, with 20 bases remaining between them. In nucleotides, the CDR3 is TGTGCCAGCAGTTTATTTGGTTTTACCGGGGACAATGAGCAGTACTTC. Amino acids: CASSLFGFTGDNEQYF.

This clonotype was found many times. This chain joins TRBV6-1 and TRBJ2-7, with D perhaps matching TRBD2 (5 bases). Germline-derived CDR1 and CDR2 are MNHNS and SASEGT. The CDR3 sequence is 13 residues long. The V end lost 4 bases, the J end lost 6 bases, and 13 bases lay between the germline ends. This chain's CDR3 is CASSALDSSEQYF. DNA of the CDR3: TGTGCCAGCAGTGCCCTGGACTCGTCCGAGCAGTACTTC.

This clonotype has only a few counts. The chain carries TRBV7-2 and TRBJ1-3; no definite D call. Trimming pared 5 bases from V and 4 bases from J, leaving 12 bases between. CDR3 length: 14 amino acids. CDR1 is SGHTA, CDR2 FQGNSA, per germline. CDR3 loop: CASSAQTTGNTIYF. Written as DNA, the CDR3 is TGTGCCAGCAGCGCCCAGACAACCGGAAACACCATATATTTT.

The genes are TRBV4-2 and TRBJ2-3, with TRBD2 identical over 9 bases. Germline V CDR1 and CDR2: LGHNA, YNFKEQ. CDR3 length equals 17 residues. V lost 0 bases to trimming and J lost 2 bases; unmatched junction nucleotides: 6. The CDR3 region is CASSQDPSGTTTDTQYF. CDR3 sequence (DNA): TGTGCCAGCAGCCAAGATCCTAGCGGGACTACCACAGATACGCAGTATTTT.

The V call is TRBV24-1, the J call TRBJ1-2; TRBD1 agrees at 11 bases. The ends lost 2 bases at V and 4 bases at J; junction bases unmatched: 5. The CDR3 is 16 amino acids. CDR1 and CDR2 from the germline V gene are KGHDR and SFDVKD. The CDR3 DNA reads TGTGCCACCAGTGATTCGCCGGACAGGGGGCTCTATGGCTACACCTTC. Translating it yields CATSDSPDRGLYGYTF.